This T cell receptor (beta chain) was recorded in a study of blood T cell repertoires in COVID-19. At the level of the study: The United States, Italy and Spain supplied acute and convalescent COVID-19 samples. PBMCs, B-cell-depleted T cells, or T cells were the source of the cDNA or gDNA that made up the material.

Recruits, aged about 18 to 90 years, lived in 20 to 30 US areas. Here immunoSEQ multiplex PCR was the method, and the copy in TCRdb shows in-frame clones only, minus some. The repertoire consists of under 450,000 clones, with approximately 93% occurring once and the leading ten covering roughly 0.9%. The V gene lost 2 bases and the J gene lost 5 bases, with 13 bases spanning the gap. Germline V gives CDR1 LNHDA, CDR2 SQIVND (reference sequence). The CDR3 totals 15 residues. What was sequenced was PBMCs or T cells enriched from blood (not recorded which). This sequence originates from a woman in her thirties or forties who had been exposed to COVID-19. The chain links TRBV19 to TRBJ1-5; maybe TRBD1 (5 bases). The CDR3 protein is CASSIIKGQDQPQHF. The CDR3 DNA sequence: TGTGCCAGTAGTATAATTAAGGGGCAAGATCAGCCCCAGCATTTT.